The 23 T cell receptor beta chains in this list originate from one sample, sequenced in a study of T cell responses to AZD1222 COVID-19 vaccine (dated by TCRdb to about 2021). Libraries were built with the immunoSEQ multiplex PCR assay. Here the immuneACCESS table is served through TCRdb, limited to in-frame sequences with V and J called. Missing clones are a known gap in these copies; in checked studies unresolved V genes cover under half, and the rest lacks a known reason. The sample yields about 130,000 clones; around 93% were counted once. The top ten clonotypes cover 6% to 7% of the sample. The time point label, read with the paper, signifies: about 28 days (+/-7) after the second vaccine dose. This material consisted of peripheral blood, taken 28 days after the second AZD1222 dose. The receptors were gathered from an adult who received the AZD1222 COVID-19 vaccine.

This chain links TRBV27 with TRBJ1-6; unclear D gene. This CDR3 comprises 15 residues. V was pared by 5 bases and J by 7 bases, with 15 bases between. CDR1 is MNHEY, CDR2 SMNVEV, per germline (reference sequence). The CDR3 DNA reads TGTGCCAGCAGTCCTGTGGAGGTGGGGAATTCACCCCTCCACTTT. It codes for CASSPVEVGNSPLHF.

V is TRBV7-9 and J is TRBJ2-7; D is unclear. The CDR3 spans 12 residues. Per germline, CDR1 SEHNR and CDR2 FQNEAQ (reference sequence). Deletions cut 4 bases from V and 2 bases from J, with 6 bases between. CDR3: CASSSATYEQYF. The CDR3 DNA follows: TGTGCCAGCAGCTCGGCAACCTACGAGCAGTACTTC.

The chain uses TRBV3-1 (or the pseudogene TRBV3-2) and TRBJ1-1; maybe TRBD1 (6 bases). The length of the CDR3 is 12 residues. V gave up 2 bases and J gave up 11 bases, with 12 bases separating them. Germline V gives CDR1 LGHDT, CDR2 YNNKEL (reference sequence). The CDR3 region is CASSQSGADAFF. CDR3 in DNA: TGTGCCAGCAGCCAATCGGGGGCCGACGCTTTCTTT.

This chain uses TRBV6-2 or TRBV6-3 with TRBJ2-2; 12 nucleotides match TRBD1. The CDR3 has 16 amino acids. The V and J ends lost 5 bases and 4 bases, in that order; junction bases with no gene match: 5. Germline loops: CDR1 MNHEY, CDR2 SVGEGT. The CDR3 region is CASSRGTGGVTGELFF. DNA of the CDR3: TGTGCCAGCAGTCGAGGGACAGGGGGCGTCACCGGGGAGCTGTTTTTT.

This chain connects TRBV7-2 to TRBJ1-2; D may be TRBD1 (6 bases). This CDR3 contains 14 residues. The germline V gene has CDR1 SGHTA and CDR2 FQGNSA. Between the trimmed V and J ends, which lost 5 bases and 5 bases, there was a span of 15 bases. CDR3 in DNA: TGTGCCAGCAGCGCTATAAGTCAGGGGTATGGCTACACCTTC. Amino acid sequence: CASSAISQGYGYTF.

The CDR3 sequence is CAISESQDRGHEQFF. The DNA for the CDR3 is TGTGCCATCAGTGAGTCGCAGGACAGGGGCCATGAGCAGTTCTTC. This chain joins TRBV10-3 and TRBJ2-1; 9 bases are shared with TRBD1. Trimming at V came to 0 bases and at J to 8 bases, leaving 5 bases not matched to a gene. CDR1 ENHRY and CDR2 SYGVKD come from the germline V gene. This CDR3 has 15 residues.

The CDR3 coding sequence is TGTGCCAGCAGTGAGCTCTCAGTGTACACTGAAGCTTTCTTT. It encodes CASSELSVYTEAFF. This sequence joins TRBV6-1 and TRBJ1-1; no clear D. V lost 3 bases to trimming and J lost 3 bases, with 11 bases between them. CDR1 and CDR2 (germline): MNHNS, SASEGT. The CDR3 totals 14 residues.

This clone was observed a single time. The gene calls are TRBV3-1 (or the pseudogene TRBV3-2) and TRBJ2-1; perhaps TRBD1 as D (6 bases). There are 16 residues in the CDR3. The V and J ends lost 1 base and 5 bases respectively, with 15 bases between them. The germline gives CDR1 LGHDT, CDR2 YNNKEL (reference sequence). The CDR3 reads CASSQGQGRHNNEQFF. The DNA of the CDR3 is TGTGCCAGCAGCCAAGGCCAGGGGCGCCATAACAATGAGCAGTTCTTC.

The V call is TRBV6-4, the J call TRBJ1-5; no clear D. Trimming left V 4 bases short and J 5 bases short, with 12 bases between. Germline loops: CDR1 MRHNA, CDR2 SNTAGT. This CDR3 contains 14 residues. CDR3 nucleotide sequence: TGTGCCAGCAGTGGCCGGACCGCTTATCAGCCCCAGCATTTT. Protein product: CASSGRTAYQPQHF.

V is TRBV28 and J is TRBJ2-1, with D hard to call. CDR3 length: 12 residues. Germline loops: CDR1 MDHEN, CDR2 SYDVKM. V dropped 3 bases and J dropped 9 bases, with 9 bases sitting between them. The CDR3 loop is CASSFWQAEQFF. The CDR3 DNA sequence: TGTGCCAGCAGTTTCTGGCAGGCTGAGCAGTTCTTC.

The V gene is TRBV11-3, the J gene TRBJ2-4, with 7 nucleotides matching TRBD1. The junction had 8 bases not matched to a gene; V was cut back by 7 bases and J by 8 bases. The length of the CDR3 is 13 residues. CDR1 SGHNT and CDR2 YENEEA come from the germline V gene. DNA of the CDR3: TGTGCCAGCACCGGACAGGAGTTCGACATTCAGTACTTC. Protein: CASTGQEFDIQYF.

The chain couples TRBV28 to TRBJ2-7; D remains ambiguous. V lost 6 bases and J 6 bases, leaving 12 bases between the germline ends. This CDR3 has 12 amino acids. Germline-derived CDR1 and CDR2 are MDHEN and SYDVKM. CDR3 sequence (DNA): TGTGCCAGCAGCTCTCCATGGAGCGAGCAGTACTTC. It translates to CASSSPWSEQYF.

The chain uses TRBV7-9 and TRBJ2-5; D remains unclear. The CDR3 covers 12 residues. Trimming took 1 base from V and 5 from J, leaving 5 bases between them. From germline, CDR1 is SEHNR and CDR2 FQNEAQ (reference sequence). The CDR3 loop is CASSLVSETQYF. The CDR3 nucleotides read TGTGCCAGCAGCTTAGTTAGCGAGACCCAGTACTTC. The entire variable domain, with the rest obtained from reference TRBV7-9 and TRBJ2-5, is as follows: DTGVSQNPRHKITKRGQNVTFRCDPISEHNRLYWYRQTLGQGPEFLTYFQNEAQLEKSRLLSDRFSAERPKGSFSTLEIQRTEQGDSAMYLCASSLVSETQYFGPGTRLLVL.

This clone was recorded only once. The CDR3 loop reads CSASFGRGPRNTEAFF. CDR3 bases: TGCAGTGCTAGTTTCGGCAGGGGCCCTAGGAACACTGAAGCTTTCTTT. The chain uses TRBV20-1 and TRBJ1-1; D may be TRBD1 (6 bases). Germline lookup yields CDR1 DFQATT and CDR2 SNEGSKA (reference sequence). The CDR3 has 16 residues. Trimming stripped 3 bases from V and 1 base from J, with 18 bases between.

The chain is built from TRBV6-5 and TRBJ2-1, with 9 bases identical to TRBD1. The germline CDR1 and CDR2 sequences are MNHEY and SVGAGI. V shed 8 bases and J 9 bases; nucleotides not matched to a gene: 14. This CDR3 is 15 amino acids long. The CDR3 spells CASGLFGQGMGEQFF. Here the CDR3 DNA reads TGTGCCAGCGGTTTGTTCGGACAGGGGATGGGTGAGCAGTTCTTC.

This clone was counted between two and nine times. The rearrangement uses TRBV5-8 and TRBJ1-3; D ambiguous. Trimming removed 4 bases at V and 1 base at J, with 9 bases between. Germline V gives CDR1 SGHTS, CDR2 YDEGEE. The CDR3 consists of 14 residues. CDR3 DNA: TGTGCCAGCAGCGCCTGGGTTTCTGGAAACACCATATATTTT. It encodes CASSAWVSGNTIYF.

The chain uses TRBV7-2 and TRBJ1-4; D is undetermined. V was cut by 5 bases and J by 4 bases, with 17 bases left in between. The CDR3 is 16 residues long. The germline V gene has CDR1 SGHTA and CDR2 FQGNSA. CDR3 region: CASSTRSQMLNEKLFF. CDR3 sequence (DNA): TGTGCCAGCAGCACACGTTCTCAGATGCTTAATGAAAAACTGTTTTTT.

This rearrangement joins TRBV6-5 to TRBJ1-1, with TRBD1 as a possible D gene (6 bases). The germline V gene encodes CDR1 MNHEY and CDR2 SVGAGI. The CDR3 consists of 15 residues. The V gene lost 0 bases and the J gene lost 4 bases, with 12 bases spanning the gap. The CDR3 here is CASSYSAQGGTEAFF. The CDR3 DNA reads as TGTGCCAGCAGTTACTCCGCACAGGGAGGCACTGAAGCTTTCTTT.

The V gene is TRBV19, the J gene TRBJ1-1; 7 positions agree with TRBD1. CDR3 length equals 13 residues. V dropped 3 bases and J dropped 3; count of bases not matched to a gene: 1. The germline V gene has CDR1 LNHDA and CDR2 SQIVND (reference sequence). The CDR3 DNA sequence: TGTGCCAGTAGTATTGACAGGGACACTGAAGCTTTCTTT. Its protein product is CASSIDRDTEAFF.

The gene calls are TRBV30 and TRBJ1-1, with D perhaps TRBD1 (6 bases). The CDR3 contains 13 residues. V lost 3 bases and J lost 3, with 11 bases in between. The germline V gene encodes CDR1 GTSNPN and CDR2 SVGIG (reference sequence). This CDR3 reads CAWSEQGYTEAFF. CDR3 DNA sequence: TGTGCCTGGAGCGAACAGGGTTACACTGAAGCTTTCTTT.

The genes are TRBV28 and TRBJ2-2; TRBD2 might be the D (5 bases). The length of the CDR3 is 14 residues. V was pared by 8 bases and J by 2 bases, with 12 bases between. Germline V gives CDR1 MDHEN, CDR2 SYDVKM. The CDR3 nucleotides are TGTGCCAGCCGGGGTATTCGAAACACCGGGGAGCTGTTTTTT. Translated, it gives CASRGIRNTGELFF.

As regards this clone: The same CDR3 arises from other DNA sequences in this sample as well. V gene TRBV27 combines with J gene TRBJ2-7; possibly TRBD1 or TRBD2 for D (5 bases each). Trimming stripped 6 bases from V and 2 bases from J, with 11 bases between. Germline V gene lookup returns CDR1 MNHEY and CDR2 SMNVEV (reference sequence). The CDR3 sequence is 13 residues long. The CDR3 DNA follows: TGTGCCAGCAGCCTTAGGGGACCCTACGAGCAGTACTTC. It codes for CASSLRGPYEQYF.

The CDR3, as DNA: TGTGCCATCAGTATGACAGTGAGCTCCTACGAGCAGTACTTC. This translates into CAISMTVSSYEQYF. The chain links TRBV10-3 to TRBJ2-7; D perhaps matches TRBD1 (5 bases). The CDR3 is 14 residues long. Trimming took 5 bases from V and 0 from J, leaving 11 bases between them. Germline CDR1 reads ENHRY; CDR2 reads SYGVKD.